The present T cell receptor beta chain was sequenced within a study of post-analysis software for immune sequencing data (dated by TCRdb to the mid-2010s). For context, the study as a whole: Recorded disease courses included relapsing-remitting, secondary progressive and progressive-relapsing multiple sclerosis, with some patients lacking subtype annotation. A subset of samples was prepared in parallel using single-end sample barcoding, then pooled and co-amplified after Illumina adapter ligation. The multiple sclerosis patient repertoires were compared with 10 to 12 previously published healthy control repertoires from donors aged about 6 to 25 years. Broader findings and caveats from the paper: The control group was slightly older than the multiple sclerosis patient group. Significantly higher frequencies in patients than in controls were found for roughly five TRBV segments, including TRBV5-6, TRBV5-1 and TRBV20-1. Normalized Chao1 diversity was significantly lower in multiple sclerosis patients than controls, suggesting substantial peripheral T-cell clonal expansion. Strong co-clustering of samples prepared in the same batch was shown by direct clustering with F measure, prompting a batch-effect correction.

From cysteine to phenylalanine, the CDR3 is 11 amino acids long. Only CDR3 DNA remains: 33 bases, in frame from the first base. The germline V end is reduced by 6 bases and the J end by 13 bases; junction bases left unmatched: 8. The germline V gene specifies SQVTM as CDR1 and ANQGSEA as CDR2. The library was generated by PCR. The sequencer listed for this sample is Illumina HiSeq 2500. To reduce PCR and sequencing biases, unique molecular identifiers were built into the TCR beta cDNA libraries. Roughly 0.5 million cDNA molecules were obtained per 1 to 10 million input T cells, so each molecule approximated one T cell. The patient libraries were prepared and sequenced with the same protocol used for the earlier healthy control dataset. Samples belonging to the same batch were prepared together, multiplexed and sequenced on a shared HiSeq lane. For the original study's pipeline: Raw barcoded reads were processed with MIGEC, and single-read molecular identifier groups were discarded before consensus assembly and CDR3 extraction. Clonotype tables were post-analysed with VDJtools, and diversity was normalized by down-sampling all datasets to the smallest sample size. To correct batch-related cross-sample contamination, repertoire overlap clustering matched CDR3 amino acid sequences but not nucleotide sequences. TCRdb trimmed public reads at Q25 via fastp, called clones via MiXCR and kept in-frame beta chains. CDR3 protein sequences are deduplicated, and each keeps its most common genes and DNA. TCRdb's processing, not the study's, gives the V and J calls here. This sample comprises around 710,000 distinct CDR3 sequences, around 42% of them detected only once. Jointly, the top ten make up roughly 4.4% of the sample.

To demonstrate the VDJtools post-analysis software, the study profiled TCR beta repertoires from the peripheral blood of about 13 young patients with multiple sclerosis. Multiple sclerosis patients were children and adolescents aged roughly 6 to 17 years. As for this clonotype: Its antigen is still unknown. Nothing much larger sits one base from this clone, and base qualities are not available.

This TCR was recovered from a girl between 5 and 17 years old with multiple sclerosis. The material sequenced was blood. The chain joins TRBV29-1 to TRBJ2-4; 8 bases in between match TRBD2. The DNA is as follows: TGCAGCGTGATTAGCGGGACCCAGCAGTACTTC. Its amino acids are CSVISGTQQYF.